The clone carrying this T cell receptor beta chain has ten or more counts. Its antigen is not known. CDR1 and CDR2 from the germline V gene are SGHTA and FQGNSA. The V end lost 6 bases, the J end lost 2 bases, and 11 bases lay between the germline ends. This CDR3 has 14 amino acids. This entry is derived from a study of CD8 T cells in ankylosing spondylitis. Study results and limitations: Certain motif variants had earlier appeared in reactive arthritis synovial fluid and blood. What seemed typical of ankylosing spondylitis blood was a TCR beta motif built from eight highly homologous variants. Disease-linked clones bore a CD8+ phenotype, appearing relatively rarely in peripheral blood. Matched ankylosing spondylitis synovial fluid reportedly contained a significantly enriched population of disease-linked clones.

Quantitative 5'-RACE with molecular barcodes produced the TCR beta libraries. MiXCR, applied by TCRdb to the 5' RACE reads, yields one record per CDR3 protein. There are around 890,000 distinct CDR3 sequences in the sample; 12% occur only once, and 0.51% lies in the top ten. This clonotype was sampled from a male donor with ankylosing spondylitis. V gene TRBV7-2 combines with J gene TRBJ2-4, with D hard to call. Sequencing used blood, either unsorted or a sorted T cell fraction (not recorded which). Here the CDR3 reads CASSFSVSKNIQYF. In DNA form, the CDR3 reads TGTGCCAGCAGTTTCAGTGTCTCCAAAAACATTCAGTACTTC. The full variable domain, rest sourced from reference TRBV7-2 and TRBJ2-4, is GAGVSQSPSNKVTEKGKDVELRCDPISGHTALYWYRQSLGQGLEFLIYFQGNSAPDKSGLPSDRFSAERTGGSVSTLTIQRTQQEDSAVYLCASSFSVSKNIQYFGAGTRLSVL.